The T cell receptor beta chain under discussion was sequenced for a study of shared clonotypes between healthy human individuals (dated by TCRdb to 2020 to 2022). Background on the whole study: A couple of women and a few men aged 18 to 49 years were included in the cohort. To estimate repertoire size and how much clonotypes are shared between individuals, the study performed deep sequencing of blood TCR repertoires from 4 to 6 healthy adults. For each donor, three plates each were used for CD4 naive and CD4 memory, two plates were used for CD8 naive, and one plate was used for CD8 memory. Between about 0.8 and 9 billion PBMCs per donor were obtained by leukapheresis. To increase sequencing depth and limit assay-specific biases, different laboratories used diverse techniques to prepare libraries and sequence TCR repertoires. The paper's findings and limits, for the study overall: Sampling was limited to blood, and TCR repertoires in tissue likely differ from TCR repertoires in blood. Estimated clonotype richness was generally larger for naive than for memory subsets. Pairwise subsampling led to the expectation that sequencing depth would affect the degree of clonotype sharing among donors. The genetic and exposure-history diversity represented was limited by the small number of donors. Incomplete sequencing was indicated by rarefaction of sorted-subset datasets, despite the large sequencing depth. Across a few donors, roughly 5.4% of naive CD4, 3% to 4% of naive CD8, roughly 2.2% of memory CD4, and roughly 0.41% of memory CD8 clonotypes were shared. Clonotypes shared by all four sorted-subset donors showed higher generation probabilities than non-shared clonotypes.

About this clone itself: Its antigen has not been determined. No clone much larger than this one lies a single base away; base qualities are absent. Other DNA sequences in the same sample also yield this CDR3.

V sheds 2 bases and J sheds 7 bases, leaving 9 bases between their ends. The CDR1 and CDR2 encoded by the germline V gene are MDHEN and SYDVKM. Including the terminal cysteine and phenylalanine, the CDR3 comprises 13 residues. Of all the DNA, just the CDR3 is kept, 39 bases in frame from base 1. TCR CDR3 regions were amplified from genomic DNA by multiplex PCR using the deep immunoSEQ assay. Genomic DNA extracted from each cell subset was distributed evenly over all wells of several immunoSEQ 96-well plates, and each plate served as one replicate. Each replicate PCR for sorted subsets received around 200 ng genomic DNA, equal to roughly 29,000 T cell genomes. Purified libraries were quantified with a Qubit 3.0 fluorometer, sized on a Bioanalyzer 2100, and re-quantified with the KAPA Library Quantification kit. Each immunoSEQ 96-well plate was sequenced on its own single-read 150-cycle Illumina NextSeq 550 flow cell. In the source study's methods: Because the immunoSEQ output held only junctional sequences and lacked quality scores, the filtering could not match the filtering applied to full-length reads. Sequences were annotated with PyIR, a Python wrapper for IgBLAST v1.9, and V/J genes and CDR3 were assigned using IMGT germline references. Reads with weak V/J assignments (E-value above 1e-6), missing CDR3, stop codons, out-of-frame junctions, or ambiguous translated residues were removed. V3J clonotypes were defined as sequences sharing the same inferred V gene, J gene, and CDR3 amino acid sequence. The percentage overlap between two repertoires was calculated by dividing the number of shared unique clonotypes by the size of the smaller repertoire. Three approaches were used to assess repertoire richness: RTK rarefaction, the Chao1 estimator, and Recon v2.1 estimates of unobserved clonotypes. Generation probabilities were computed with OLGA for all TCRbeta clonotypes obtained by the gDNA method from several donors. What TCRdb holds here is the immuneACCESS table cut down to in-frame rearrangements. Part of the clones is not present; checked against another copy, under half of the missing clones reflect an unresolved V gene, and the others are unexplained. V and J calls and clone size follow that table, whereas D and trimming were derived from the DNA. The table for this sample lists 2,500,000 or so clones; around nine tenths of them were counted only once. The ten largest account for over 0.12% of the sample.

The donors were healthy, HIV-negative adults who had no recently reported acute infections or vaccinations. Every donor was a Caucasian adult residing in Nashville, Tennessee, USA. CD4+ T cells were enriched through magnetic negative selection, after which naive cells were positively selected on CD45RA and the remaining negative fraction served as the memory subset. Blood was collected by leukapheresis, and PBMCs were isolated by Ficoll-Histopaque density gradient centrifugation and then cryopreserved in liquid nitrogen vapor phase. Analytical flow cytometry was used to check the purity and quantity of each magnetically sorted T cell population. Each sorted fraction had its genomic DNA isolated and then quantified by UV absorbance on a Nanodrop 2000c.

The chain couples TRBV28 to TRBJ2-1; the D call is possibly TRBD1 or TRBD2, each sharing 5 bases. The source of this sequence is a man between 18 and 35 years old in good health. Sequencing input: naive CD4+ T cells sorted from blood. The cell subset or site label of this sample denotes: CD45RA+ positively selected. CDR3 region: CASSLGGGNEQFF. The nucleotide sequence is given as TGTGCCAGCAGTTTAGGTGGGGGAAATGAGCAGTTCTTC.